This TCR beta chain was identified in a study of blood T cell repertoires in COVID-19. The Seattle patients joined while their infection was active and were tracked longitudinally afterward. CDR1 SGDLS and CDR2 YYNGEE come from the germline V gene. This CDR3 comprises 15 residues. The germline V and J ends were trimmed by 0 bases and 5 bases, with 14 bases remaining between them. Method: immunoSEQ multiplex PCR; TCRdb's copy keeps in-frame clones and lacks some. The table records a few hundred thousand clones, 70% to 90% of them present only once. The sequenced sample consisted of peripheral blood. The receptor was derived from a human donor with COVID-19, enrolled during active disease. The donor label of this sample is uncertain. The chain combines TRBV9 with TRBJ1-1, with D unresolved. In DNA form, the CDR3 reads TGTGCCAGCAGCGTAGCTGGGCTACCCCGAACTGAAGCTTTCTTT. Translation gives CASSVAGLPRTEAFF.